This T cell receptor (beta chain) was identified in a study of blood T cell repertoires in COVID-19. Turning to the study itself: Acute and convalescent COVID-19 samples came from the United States, Italy and Spain. PBMCs, B-cell-depleted T cells, or T cells provided the cDNA or gDNA that made up the material.

In the original analysis: Quantification of nucleated cells was approximated via reference gene primer amplification. Data came from immunoSEQ multiplex PCR; TCRdb stores just in-frame clones and leaves some out. The V and J calls and the clone size are those of that table, but D and trimming were determined from the DNA. The sample shows fewer than 100,000 clones, roughly 90% of them seen only once. V trimming: 6 bases; J trimming: 5 bases; junction bases outside the gene matches: 6. The CDR3 length is 14 residues. Per the germline V gene, CDR1 is MNHNY and CDR2 is SVGAGI (reference sequence). This receptor was taken from a man aged 80 or over in a cohort sampled during active COVID-19. Sequenced material: peripheral blood. This chain uses TRBV6-6 with TRBJ1-5; 8 positions agree with TRBD1. The CDR3 here is CASRHGTGHQPQHF. CDR3 DNA: TGTGCCAGCAGACACGGGACAGGACATCAGCCCCAGCATTTT.